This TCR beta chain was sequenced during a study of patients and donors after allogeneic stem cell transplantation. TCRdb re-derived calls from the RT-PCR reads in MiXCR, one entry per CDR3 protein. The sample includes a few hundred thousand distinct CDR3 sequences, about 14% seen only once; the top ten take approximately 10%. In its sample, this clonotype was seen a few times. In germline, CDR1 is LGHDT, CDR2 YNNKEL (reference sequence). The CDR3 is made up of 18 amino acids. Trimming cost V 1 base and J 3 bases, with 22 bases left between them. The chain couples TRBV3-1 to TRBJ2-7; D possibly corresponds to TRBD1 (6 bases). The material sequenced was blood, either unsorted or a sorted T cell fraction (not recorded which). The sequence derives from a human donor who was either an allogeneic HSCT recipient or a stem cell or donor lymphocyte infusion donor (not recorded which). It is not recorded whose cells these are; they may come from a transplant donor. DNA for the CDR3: TGTGCCAGCAGCCAAGTTGGGGGCTTTGACTTGATCTACTACGAGCAGTACTTC. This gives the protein CASSQVGGFDLIYYEQYF.